These T cell receptor beta chains were read from a single sample in a study of blood T cell repertoires in COVID-19. Profiling relied on immunoSEQ multiplex PCR, and the TCRdb table lists in-frame clones only, not all of them. The table records about 170,000 clones, 82% of them present only once. The sequenced sample consisted of peripheral blood. The receptors were sampled from a woman over 75 with acute or convalescent COVID-19. CDR3s include the opening cysteine and the closing phenylalanine or tryptophan. D genes are given only for firm matches. Rows may omit the clone size; those that give it use once, few, many or a size class.

J | D | size | V | DNA | CDR3
TRBJ2-7 | - | - | TRBV21-1 | TGTGCCAGCAGCAAACCGTCTCACCCCGGAGGGTCCTACGAGCAGTACTTC | CASSKPSHPGGSYEQYF
TRBJ2-7 | TRBD2 | - | TRBV5-1 | TGCGCCAGCAGCTCCAGACTAGCGGCTGCGGCGCACGAGCAGTACTTC | CASSSRLAAAAHEQYF
TRBJ1-3 | - | - | TRBV18 | TGTGCCAGCTCACCCGAGACAGGACGAAACACCATATATTTT | CASSPETGRNTIYF
TRBJ2-1 | - | - | TRBV7-2 | TGTGCCAGCAGCTTAGTGGTGCGGTTGAATGAGCAGTTCTTC | CASSLVVRLNEQFF
TRBJ2-1 | TRBD2 | - | TRBV5-8 | TGTGCCAGCAGCTCGACTCCGGGACTAGCGGACTACAATGAGCAGTTCTTC | CASSSTPGLADYNEQFF
TRBJ2-7 | TRBD1 | - | TRBV5-1 | TGCGCCAGCAGCTTGTCAGGGGGTACCTACGAGCAGTACTTC | CASSLSGGTYEQYF
TRBJ1-6 | - | - | TRBV7-2 | TGTGCCAGCAGCTTATACCCGGACATTAATTCACCCCTCCACTTT | CASSLYPDINSPLHF
TRBJ1-3 | - | - | TRBV11-2 | TGTGCCAGCAGCCCGAGGCCAACCGGGGGAAACACCATATATTTT | CASSPRPTGGNTIYF
TRBJ2-7 | TRBD2 | - | TRBV20-1 | TGCAGTGCTAGTGACTGGTCTAGCGGGAAATACGAGCAGTACTTC | CSASDWSSGKYEQYF
TRBJ2-5 | - | - | TRBV3-1/TRBV3-2 | TGTGCCAGCAGCCAAACGGGAGTCCGCGAGACCCAGTACTTC | CASSQTGVRETQYF
TRBJ2-1 | - | - | TRBV27 | TGTGCCAGCAGTTTATCCCCCGGTAGTAAGTACAATGAGCAGTTCTTC | CASSLSPGSKYNEQFF
TRBJ1-2 | TRBD1 | - | TRBV5-1 | TGCGCCAGCAGCCCAGGAGGACAGGGGAATGCTGGCTACACCTTC | CASSPGGQGNAGYTF
TRBJ1-2 | - | - | TRBV7-2 | TGTGCCAGCAGCTTAGAGTGGACATTCTATGGCTACACCTTC | CASSLEWTFYGYTF
TRBJ2-3 | - | - | TRBV10-2 | TGCGCCAGCAGTCGCCAACCTCAGGGTTACACAGATACGCAGTATTTT | CASSRQPQGYTDTQYF
TRBJ2-2 | - | few | TRBV6-2/TRBV6-3 | TGTGCCAGCAGTTACTTAGCGAAAACCGGGGAGCTGTTTTTT | CASSYLAKTGELFF
TRBJ1-1 | - | - | TRBV5-1 | TGCGCCAGCAGCCCCCGCCGCGCAGGATATACTGAAGCTTTCTTT | CASSPRRAGYTEAFF
TRBJ2-1 | TRBD2 | - | TRBV3-1/TRBV3-2 | TGTGCCAGCAGCCAAGTAGCGGGTCCCTACAATGAGCAGTTCTTC | CASSQVAGPYNEQFF
TRBJ1-2 | - | - | TRBV9 | TGTGCCAGCAGTTCAGGGTTTCCTTATGGCTACACCTTC | CASSSGFPYGYTF
TRBJ2-4 | - | - | TRBV5-4 | TGTGCCAGCAGCTTGGGTCCCCCCTTAGCCAAAAACATTCAGTACTTC | CASSLGPPLAKNIQYF
TRBJ1-6 | - | - | TRBV30 | TGTGCCTGGAGTGTACGGGAGGGGACTTCACCCCTCCACTTT | CAWSVREGTSPLHF
TRBJ2-5 | - | - | TRBV7-9 | TGTGCCAGCAGCCCTCACAGGAGCCAAGAGACCCAGTACTTC | CASSPHRSQETQYF
TRBJ2-7 | - | - | TRBV9 | TGTGCCAGCAGCGTAGACTACGGAGGGTACGAGCAGTACTTC | CASSVDYGGYEQYF
TRBJ2-1 | TRBD2 | once | TRBV2 | TGTGCCAGCCGGGTTAGCGGGAGCTCCTACAATGAGCAGTTCTTC | CASRVSGSSYNEQFF
TRBJ1-1 | - | - | TRBV30 | TGTGCCTGGAGTCAGGGGATAATGGCTGAAGCTTTCTTT | CAWSQGIMAEAFF
TRBJ2-7 | - | - | TRBV5-4 | TGTGCCAGCAGTTTAGACAGGAACGAGCAGTACTTC | CASSLDRNEQYF
TRBJ1-1 | - | - | TRBV2 | TGTGCCAGCGCCCGTACTTTGAACACTGAAGCTTTCTTT | CASARTLNTEAFF
TRBJ2-2 | TRBD2 | - | TRBV6-5 | TGTGCCAGCAGTTACTCGACGGGACTAGCAACCGGGGAGCTGTTTTTT | CASSYSTGLATGELFF
TRBJ2-1 | TRBD2 | - | TRBV25-1 | TGTGCCAGCCAAGGGACTAGCGGGAGAAGTCCCCACAATGAGCAGTTCTTC | CASQGTSGRSPHNEQFF
TRBJ2-5 | TRBD1 | - | TRBV5-4 | TGTGCCAGCAGCCGAAGGGACAGGGAGGGCGAGACCCAGTACTTC | CASSRRDREGETQYF
TRBJ1-6 | - | - | TRBV27 | TGTGCCAGCAGTTGGGCCTTCTCCTATAATTCACCCCTCCACTTT | CASSWAFSYNSPLHF
TRBJ2-2 | - | - | TRBV7-9 | TGTGCCAGCAGCCCCTATGCCGGGGAGCTGTTTTTT | CASSPYAGELFF
TRBJ1-1 | - | - | TRBV2 | TGTGCCAGCAGGAAGGGAGGAGGGGTCCGCACTGAAGCTTTCTTT | CASRKGGGVRTEAFF
TRBJ2-2 | TRBD1 | - | TRBV2 | TGTGCCAGCATGCAGGGGACAGACACCGGGGAGCTGTTTTTT | CASMQGTDTGELFF
TRBJ2-3 | - | - | TRBV6-2/TRBV6-3 | TGTGCCAGCAGCCTCGCGGAGGGGCTACGCACAGATACGCAGTATTTT | CASSLAEGLRTDTQYF
TRBJ2-1 | - | - | TRBV7-7 | TGTGCCAGCAGCTTAGAAGGCGGGTTTGAGCAGTTCTTC | CASSLEGGFEQFF
TRBJ1-6 | TRBD1 | - | TRBV3-1/TRBV3-2 | TGTGCCAGCAGCGATCCGGGACAGAGGTCCTATAATTCACCCCTCCACTTT | CASSDPGQRSYNSPLHF
TRBJ1-1 | - | - | TRBV19 | TGTGCCAGTAGTATAGACAGGGATTTATACACTGAAGCTTTCTTT | CASSIDRDLYTEAFF
TRBJ1-2 | - | - | TRBV19 | TGTGCCAGCCGTGCGGGGGGAGGCTATGGCTACACCTTC | CASRAGGGYGYTF
TRBJ2-1 | TRBD2 | - | TRBV10-2 | TGCGCCAGCAGCGTTAGCGGGAGGGCCAATGAGCAGTTCTTC | CASSVSGRANEQFF
TRBJ2-2 | - | - | TRBV7-2 | TGTGCCAGCAGCTTAAGTGGGGGAGGCACCGGGGAGCTGTTTTTT | CASSLSGGGTGELFF
TRBJ2-3 | TRBD1 | - | TRBV7-9 | TGTGCCAGCAGCTTAGCCGGACAGGGCACAGATACGCAGTATTTT | CASSLAGQGTDTQYF
TRBJ2-1 | TRBD2 | few | TRBV2 | TGTGCCAGCGGCGGGCGGGAGTATGACAATGAGCAGTTCTTC | CASGGREYDNEQFF
TRBJ1-2 | TRBD1 | - | TRBV11-2 | TGTGCCAGCAGCTTATCGGCAGGGGGGGGCTACACCTTC | CASSLSAGGGYTF
TRBJ2-3 | - | - | TRBV29-1 | TGCAGCGTTGAAGGGGGCTGGGATACGCAGTATTTT | CSVEGGWDTQYF
TRBJ1-5 | TRBD1 | - | TRBV5-8 | TGTGCCAGCAACAGGGGATCGGGCCAGCCCCAGCATTTT | CASNRGSGQPQHF
TRBJ1-1 | - | few | TRBV6-6 | TGTGCCAGCAGTTACTTGACAGTGGACACTGAAGCTTTCTTT | CASSYLTVDTEAFF
TRBJ1-1 | - | few | TRBV18 | TGTGCCAGCTCACCAGGGGGCCTGAACACTGAAGCTTTCTTT | CASSPGGLNTEAFF
TRBJ1-6 | - | - | TRBV7-2 | TGTGCCAGCAGCTCCACCGGGACAAATAATTCACCCCTCCACTTT | CASSSTGTNNSPLHF
TRBJ2-7 | TRBD2 | - | TRBV3-1/TRBV3-2 | TGTGCCAGCAGCCAAGGGACTAGCGGTTGGTACTACGAGCAGTACTTC | CASSQGTSGWYYEQYF
TRBJ2-5 | TRBD2 | - | TRBV11-2 | TGTGCCAGCAGCTTAGATGGGAGGGGAGCCGCGACCCAGTACTTC | CASSLDGRGAATQYF
TRBJ2-7 | - | - | TRBV19 | TGTGCCAGTACCTCGACAGGCGGTTCCTACGAGCAGTACTTC | CASTSTGGSYEQYF
TRBJ2-5 | - | - | TRBV5-8 | TGTGCCAGCAGCAATAGAGAGACCCAGTACTTC | CASSNRETQYF
TRBJ2-3 | - | - | TRBV19 | TGTGCCAGTAGCCCCGTAGGAGGGAGGGATACGCAGTATTTT | CASSPVGGRDTQYF
TRBJ1-5 | TRBD1 | - | TRBV7-9 | TGTGCCAGCAGCTTAGTAAGGCTTGGACAGGGGAAGGGGCAGCCCCAGCATTTT | CASSLVRLGQGKGQPQHF
TRBJ2-7 | - | - | TRBV19 | TGTGCCAGTAGTATGACAGGATTCTCCTACGAGCAGTACTTC | CASSMTGFSYEQYF
TRBJ2-5 | TRBD1 | - | TRBV14 | TGTGCCAGCAGCCAAGGAGGGACAGGGGGCAGGGAGACCCAGTACTTC | CASSQGGTGGRETQYF
TRBJ1-2 | - | - | TRBV10-3 | TGTGCCATCTATAGCGAGGCCTATGGCTACACCTTC | CAIYSEAYGYTF
TRBJ2-7 | - | - | TRBV18 | TGTGCCAGCTCACCCCGGGAATACTACGAGCAGTACTTC | CASSPREYYEQYF
TRBJ2-3 | TRBD2 | - | TRBV19 | TGTGCCAGTAGTCCTCGCCGACTAGCGGGAGTTGCAGATACGCAGTATTTT | CASSPRRLAGVADTQYF
TRBJ2-2 | - | once | TRBV9 | TGTGCCAGCAGCGTAGGTCCAGCCGGGGAGCTGTTTTTT | CASSVGPAGELFF